This is a list of T cell receptor beta chains from one sample in a study of T cell responses to AZD1222 COVID-19 vaccine. Assay used: immunoSEQ multiplex PCR; TCRdb lists only in-frame clones, some missing. The data contain about 110,000 clones, roughly 90% of them singletons. The input for sequencing was peripheral blood, taken on day 0 of MenACWY control vaccination. Receptors originate from an adult in good health. The CDR3 runs from the conserved cysteine through the conserved F or W. A D gene is named only where the DNA matches it firmly. Only part of the rows carry a size: once, few, many, or a class if the clone is expanded.

clone_size j_call d_call v_call cdr3_nt cdr3_aa
once TRBJ2-3 TRBD2 TRBV10-3 TGTGCCATCAGTCCGGGACTACTGTTAGGCACAGATACGCAGTATTTT CAISPGLLLGTDTQYF
. TRBJ2-5 . TRBV19 TGTGCCTCTACCGGGACGGGGGACGAAGAGACCCAGTACTTC CASTGTGDEETQYF
. TRBJ1-4 TRBD1 TRBV2 TGTGCCAGCAGTTGGGACAGCCGTTATGAAAAACTGTTTTTT CASSWDSRYEKLFF
. TRBJ1-1 . TRBV25-1 TGTGCCAGCAAGTGGGGTATGGGGGGCACTGAAGCTTTCTTT CASKWGMGGTEAFF
. TRBJ1-2 . TRBV7-2 TGTGCCAGCAGCCTGACCGGTCGGAGTGGCTACACCTTC CASSLTGRSGYTF
. TRBJ2-7 TRBD2 TRBV6-6 TGTGCCAGCAGTTACTCGCGGGGGTACTCCTACGAGCAGTACTTC CASSYSRGYSYEQYF
. TRBJ2-2 TRBD2 TRBV19 TGTGCCAGTAGTATCGTAGGCGGGAGGGCCCGCGGGGAGCTGTTTTTT CASSIVGGRARGELFF
. TRBJ2-7 TRBD2 TRBV28 TGTGCCAGCAGTCGACGACTAGCGGGGGGCCACGAGCAGTACTTC CASSRRLAGGHEQYF
. TRBJ1-1 . TRBV9 TGTGCCAGCAGCGTAGCAGTAAACACTGAAGCTTTCTTT CASSVAVNTEAFF
. TRBJ2-3 . TRBV27 TGTGCCAGCAGTTTATCCCTTGACAGCACAGATACGCAGTATTTT CASSLSLDSTDTQYF
. TRBJ2-2 . TRBV7-2 TGTGCCAGCAGCTTAAACAGGGTGGTTTCCGGGGAGCTGTTTTTT CASSLNRVVSGELFF
. TRBJ2-1 . TRBV7-3 TGTGCCAGCAGCTTAAATTTAGGACCCCTCAATGAGCAGTTCTTC CASSLNLGPLNEQFF
. TRBJ2-7 . TRBV13 TGTGCCAGCAGCCCCCTGGCTGGAGAGCAGTACTTC CASSPLAGEQYF
. TRBJ1-5 . TRBV4-1 TGCGCCAGCAGCCAAGTTGACACTTATAGCAATCAGCCCCAGCATTTT CASSQVDTYSNQPQHF
few TRBJ1-4 . TRBV9 TGTGCCAGCAGCGTAGGGGGGACGGCGGAGGGAGAAAAACTGTTTTTT CASSVGGTAEGEKLFF
. TRBJ2-7 . TRBV27 TGTGCCAGCAGTGCTGGGGGTCCTATCGAGCAGTACTTC CASSAGGPIEQYF
. TRBJ2-1 . TRBV6-5 TGTGCCAGCAGTTACGCGGGACCCCCGAATGAGCAGTTCTTC CASSYAGPPNEQFF
. TRBJ1-2 . TRBV3-1/TRBV3-2 TGTGCCAGCAGCCAATCCGGGCATGGCTACACCTTC CASSQSGHGYTF
. TRBJ1-2 . TRBV7-2 TGTGCCAGCAGCCCGGGCGGTGCCTCCTATGGCTACACCTTC CASSPGGASYGYTF
once TRBJ1-2 . TRBV24-1 TGTGCCACCAGTGATTTACGGGGCGGCTACACCTTC CATSDLRGGYTF
. TRBJ2-1 TRBD2 TRBV30 TGTGCCTGGAGAGGGCCCAGCGGGGGACCCATCCCGAACTACAATGAGCAGTTCTTC CAWRGPSGGPIPNYNEQFF
. TRBJ2-6 TRBD1 TRBV27 TGTGCCAGCAGTCGCGCTACAGGGGGGTCCGGGGCCAACGTCCTGACTTTC CASSRATGGSGANVLTF
. TRBJ2-1 TRBD1 TRBV10-3 TGTGCCATCAGTGAATCGGCCGGGACAGCCTCCTACAATGAGCAGTTCTTC CAISESAGTASYNEQFF
. TRBJ2-7 . TRBV4-2 TGTGCCAGCAGCCAAGAGCTCCCCTACGAGCAGTACTTC CASSQELPYEQYF
once TRBJ1-4 TRBD1 TRBV5-6 TGTGCCAGCAGCTCTTCCCGGGACAGGGGTCATGAAAAACTGTTTTTT CASSSSRDRGHEKLFF
. TRBJ1-2 . TRBV10-3 TGTGCCACCAACCGTGCGGGGGCGACGAATGGCTACACCTTC CATNRAGATNGYTF
few TRBJ1-1 . TRBV2 TGTGCCAGCAGTGATAGGTCAGGGAGCTCTGAAGCTTTCTTT CASSDRSGSSEAFF
once TRBJ1-4 . TRBV9 TGTGCCAGCAGCGCGTTGGTTGGGGATGGGGAAAAACTGTTTTTT CASSALVGDGEKLFF
. TRBJ1-2 TRBD1 TRBV4-3 TGCGCCAGCCGCTACGGACAGGAGGACTATGGCTACACCTTC CASRYGQEDYGYTF
. TRBJ1-1 TRBD1 TRBV19 TGTGCCAGTAGTGTGGGACAGGGGAGCACTGAAGCTTTCTTT CASSVGQGSTEAFF
. TRBJ1-2 . TRBV7-2 TGTGCCAGCAGCTTAGTTAGGGATAGTAACTATGGCTACACCTTC CASSLVRDSNYGYTF
. TRBJ1-6 . TRBV6-5 TGTGCCAGCAGTTACTCGATCACCGGGGATTCACCCCTCCACTTT CASSYSITGDSPLHF
once TRBJ1-6 . TRBV18 TGTGCCAGCACCCTGGGGGGCGTTACTCCCCTCCACTTT CASTLGGVTPLHF
. TRBJ1-5 . TRBV28 TGTGCCAGCAGCGGACAGAATGGGGATCAGCCCCAGCATTTT CASSGQNGDQPQHF
. TRBJ1-1 TRBD1 TRBV29-1 TGCAGCGTTAGTGGGACAGGGGGCTACACTGAAGCTTTCTTT CSVSGTGGYTEAFF
. TRBJ2-2 . TRBV28 TGTGCCAGCAGTCCCCAGGGGGGTTTGGGCACCGGGGAGCTGTTTTTT CASSPQGGLGTGELFF
few TRBJ1-4 . TRBV2 TGTGCCAGCAGTCAATACAGGAGCACTAATGAAAAACTGTTTTTT CASSQYRSTNEKLFF
. TRBJ1-2 . TRBV4-1 TGCGCCAGCAGCCAAGACCCAACGGACGGCGCCCGAAACTATGGCTACACCTTC CASSQDPTDGARNYGYTF
. TRBJ2-7 . TRBV6-5 TGTGCCAGCAGTTACTCGAGCTACAGGGCGACCTACGAGCAGTACTTC CASSYSSYRATYEQYF
. TRBJ2-3 . TRBV5-1 TGCGCCAGCAGCGCATACGGGATCAACGAGGGGCAGTATTTT CASSAYGINEGQYF